The 10 T cell receptor beta chains given below trace back to one sample, sequenced in a study of blood T cell repertoires in COVID-19. The method was immunoSEQ multiplex PCR; TCRdb's version includes in-frame clones alone and lacks a portion of them. The table has nearly 250,000 clones, approximately 90% seen once; the top ten hold over 0.75%. The sample taken for sequencing was PBMCs or T cells enriched from blood (not recorded which). All receptors come from a man between 45 and 60 years old who had been exposed to COVID-19.

The table lists this clone with a count of one. The chain recombines TRBV7-3 with TRBJ2-3; 9 bases align to TRBD1. V lost 6 bases, J lost 6 bases, and 4 bases stayed unmatched. CDR1 is SGHTA and CDR2 is FQGTGA in the germline V gene. The CDR3 is 13 amino acids. The CDR3 DNA reads as TGTGCCAGCAGGGGACAGGGTTCGGATACGCAGTATTTT. Protein sequence: CASRGQGSDTQYF. The whole variable domain, filled in from reference TRBV7-3 and TRBJ2-3, reads GAGVSQTPSNKVTEKGKYVELRCDPISGHTALYWYRQSLGQGPEFLIYFQGTGAADDSGLPNDRFFAVRPEGSVSTLKIQRTERGDSAVYLCASRGQGSDTQYFGPGTRLTVL.

The V gene is TRBV6-5, the J gene TRBJ1-3; 9 bases map to TRBD1. The germline V gene encodes CDR1 MNHEY and CDR2 SVGAGI. After removal of 8 bases from V and 2 bases from J, the junction contained 7 bases not matched to a gene. CDR3 size: 15 residues. Here the CDR3 DNA reads TGTGCCAGCCGGGACAGGGTCGTTCCTGGAAACACCATATATTTT. As protein: CASRDRVVPGNTIYF.

This clone was picked up a small number of times. This rearrangement joins TRBV18 to TRBJ2-1; TRBD1 aligns across 8 bases. The trim removed 2 bases at V and 7 bases at J, leaving 7 bases unmatched. The CDR3 spans 15 residues. Germline V CDR1 and CDR2: KGHSH, LQKENI. The CDR3 sequence is CASSPKTGATNEQFF. CDR3 nucleotide sequence: TGTGCCAGCTCACCAAAGACAGGGGCTACGAATGAGCAGTTCTTC.

This clone was picked up a small number of times. This sequence joins TRBV11-2 and TRBJ2-1; 11 bases are a match to TRBD2. The germline gives CDR1 SGHAT, CDR2 FQNNGV. Trimming took 5 bases from V and 9 from J; bases not matched to a gene: 12. The CDR3 loop spans 16 amino acids. The CDR3 DNA sequence: TGTGCCAGCAGCCTACCCCGGGCTAGCGGGAGGCTTGAGCAGTTCTTC. It codes for CASSLPRASGRLEQFF.

The table lists this clone with a count of one. Other nucleotide sequences from this sample produce the same CDR3. The CDR3 loop reads CASSILAGVDNEQFF. The CDR3 DNA reads as TGCGCCAGCAGCATTCTAGCGGGGGTAGACAATGAGCAGTTCTTC. The genes are TRBV5-1 and TRBJ2-1; 10 bases fit TRBD2. The CDR3 contains 15 residues. CDR1 is SGHRS and CDR2 is YFSETQ in the germline V gene. J lost 5 bases, V lost 4 bases, and 6 bases had no gene match. The full variable domain, with the rest looked up from reference TRBV5-1 and TRBJ2-1, is KAGVTQTPRYLIKTRGQQVTLSCSPISGHRSVSWYQQTPGQGLQFLFEYFSETQRNKGNFPGRFSGRQFSNSRSEMNVSTLELGDSALYLCASSILAGVDNEQFFGPGTRLTVL.

V is TRBV28 and J is TRBJ2-2, with D perhaps TRBD1 (5 bases). CDR1 and CDR2 (germline): MDHEN, SYDVKM. This CDR3 comprises 16 residues. V lost 7 bases and J 0 bases, leaving 15 bases between the germline ends. CDR3 region: CASTKPGHANTGELFF. The DNA of the CDR3 is TGTGCCAGCACCAAACCCGGACACGCGAACACCGGGGAGCTGTTTTTT.

The chain links TRBV27 to TRBJ2-5, with TRBD2 matching over 16 bases. V was clipped by 3 bases and J by 4 bases; unmatched bases: 11. The CDR3 length is 19 residues. Germline V gene sequence: CDR1 MNHEY, CDR2 SMNVEV (reference sequence). CDR3 loop: CASSFVPGLAGGPPETQYF. CDR3 coding DNA: TGTGCCAGCAGTTTCGTCCCGGGACTAGCGGGAGGGCCCCCAGAGACCCAGTACTTC.

The chain couples TRBV6-2 or TRBV6-3 to TRBJ2-1; 11 bases line up with TRBD2. Germline values: CDR1 MNHEY, CDR2 SVGEGT. The J segment lost 0 bases and the V segment lost 4 bases, leaving 8 bases of the junction unmatched. The CDR3 has 18 residues. CDR3 DNA sequence: TGTGCCAGCAGTTGGGCTAGCGGGGGGACCAGCTCCTACAATGAGCAGTTCTTC. Its translation is CASSWASGGTSSYNEQFF.

V usage is TRBV5-1 and J usage is TRBJ1-4; D remains ambiguous. The length of the CDR3 is 14 residues. With 1 base removed from V and 4 bases from J, the gap between germline ends came to 8 bases. Germline V CDR1 and CDR2: SGHRS, YFSETQ. The CDR3 loop reads CASSLNSLNEKLFF. CDR3 in DNA: TGCGCCAGCAGCTTGAACAGTCTTAATGAAAAACTGTTTTTT.

The CDR3 reads CASTLKAESYGYTF. CDR3 nucleotides: TGTGCCAGCACCCTAAAAGCGGAGAGCTATGGCTACACCTTC. The chain joins TRBV7-2 to TRBJ1-2; D ambiguous. The germline gives CDR1 SGHTA, CDR2 FQGNSA. V gave up 7 bases and J gave up 4 bases, with 16 bases separating them. CDR3 size: 14 residues.